The sample holds a few counts of the clone carrying this T cell receptor beta chain. Produced via immunoSEQ multiplex PCR; TCRdb's table is partial and in-frame only. The repertoire holds 210,000 or so clones, with roughly 90% as singletons. This specimen belongs to a study of blood T cell repertoires in COVID-19. Overall study context: Acute-phase and convalescent COVID-19 samples originated in the United States, Italy and Spain. T cells, B-cell-depleted T cells, or PBMCs provided the cDNA or gDNA that served as material.

Trimming removed 3 bases from V and 4 bases from J, with 9 bases in between. Germline lookup yields CDR1 SGHTA and CDR2 FQGTGA. The CDR3 length is 13 residues. The receptor was derived from a man aged 35-49 years with active or convalescent COVID-19. Specimen: peripheral blood. The V and J genes are TRBV7-3 and TRBJ1-1; possible D gene TRBD1, 5 bases. The CDR3 coding sequence is TGTGCCAGCAGCTTTAACGGGGGCACTGAAGCTTTCTTT. This gives the protein CASSFNGGTEAFF. Combining the CDR3 with reference TRBV7-3 and TRBJ1-1 gives the whole variable domain GAGVSQTPSNKVTEKGKYVELRCDPISGHTALYWYRQSLGQGPEFLIYFQGTGAADDSGLPNDRFFAVRPEGSVSTLKIQRTERGDSAVYLCASSFNGGTEAFFGQGTRLTVV.